Given below is one TCR beta chain in context. What it binds is unknown. Expressed TCRB transcripts were sequenced because the isolated RNA had all been reverse transcribed beforehand. Only in-frame clones appear in the TCRdb table, and some are missing; sequencing was by immunoSEQ multiplex PCR. The sample yields about 260,000 clones, around 68% seen once. The data were obtained in a study of beta chain features in type 1 diabetes. Study observations and caveats: The analysis here could not establish whether HLA type shapes TCRB rearrangement. The VDJ junctions of type 1 diabetes patients carried fewer insertions and more deletions.

Germline loops: CDR1 SEHNR, CDR2 FQNEAQ (reference sequence). The CDR3 runs 15 residues. The germline V and J ends were trimmed by 5 bases and 10 bases, with 18 bases remaining between them. The sequence derives from a man aged 30 to 39 in good health. The sample taken for sequencing was naive CD4+ T cells from blood. The chain joins TRBV7-9 to TRBJ1-6; D is ambiguous. The CDR3 nucleotides are TGTGCCAGCAGCAATAATGGGTCGCCACGATCACCCCTCCACTTT. Amino acids: CASSNNGSPRSPLHF.